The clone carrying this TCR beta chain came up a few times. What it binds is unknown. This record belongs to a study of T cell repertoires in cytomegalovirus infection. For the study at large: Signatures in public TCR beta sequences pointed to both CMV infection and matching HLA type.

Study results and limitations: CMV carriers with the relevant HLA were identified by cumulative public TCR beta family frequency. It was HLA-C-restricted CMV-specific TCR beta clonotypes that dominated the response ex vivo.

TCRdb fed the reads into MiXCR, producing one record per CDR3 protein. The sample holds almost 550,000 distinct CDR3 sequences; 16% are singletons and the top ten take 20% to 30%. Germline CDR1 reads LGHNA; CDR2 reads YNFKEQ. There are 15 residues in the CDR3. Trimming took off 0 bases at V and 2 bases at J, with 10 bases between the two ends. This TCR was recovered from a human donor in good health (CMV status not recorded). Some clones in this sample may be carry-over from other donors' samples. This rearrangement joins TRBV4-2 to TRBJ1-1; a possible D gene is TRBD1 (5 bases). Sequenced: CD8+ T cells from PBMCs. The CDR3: CASSQDWGVNTEAFF. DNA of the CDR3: TGTGCCAGCAGCCAAGATTGGGGGGTTAACACTGAAGCTTTCTTT.